Below, 21 T cell receptor beta chains from the same sample are listed, as sequenced in a study of T cells in Graves' hyperthyroidism and ophthalmopathy. RNA transcripts served as the template for amplifying TCR beta CDR3 regions. In the first-round RT-PCR of the TCR CDR3, the HTBI primer set was used. TCRdb re-analysed the multiplex PCR reads in MiXCR, keeping a single row per CDR3 protein. This sample has 610,000 or so distinct CDR3 sequences, with roughly 46% found just once. The material sequenced was peripheral blood or thyroid tissue (not recorded which). These receptors were taken from a young woman with Graves' hyperthyroidism.

This chain joins TRBV19 and TRBJ1-1; the D gene is possibly TRBD1 (6 bases). The length of the CDR3 is 16 residues. Per germline, CDR1 LNHDA and CDR2 SQIVND (reference sequence). The V and J ends lost 5 bases and 1 base respectively, with 17 bases between them. The chain's CDR3 is CASSAAWDTANTEAFF. CDR3 bases: TGTGCCAGTAGTGCCGCTTGGGACACAGCGAACACTGAAGCTTTCTTT.

Remarks on this clonotype: A junction boundary mismatches the germline segment, possibly from a read error. V usage is TRBV2 and J usage is TRBJ2-7; the D gene is possibly TRBD2 (5 bases). CDR1 and CDR2 from the germline V gene are SNHLY and FYNNEI. This CDR3 is 13 amino acids long. CDR3 DNA sequence: TGTGCCAGCAGTACTGGACGGTACGGGGAGCTGTACTTC. Its translation is CASSTGRYGELYF.

J is TRBJ1-2 and V is TRBV2; possibly TRBD1 for D (6 bases). From germline, CDR1 is SNHLY and CDR2 FYNNEI. The CDR3 has 15 amino acids. V was trimmed by 4 bases and J by 0 bases, leaving 12 bases between them. The CDR3 spells CASSGAGATNYGYTF. The CDR3 nucleotides are TGTGCCAGCAGTGGAGCGGGGGCGACTAACTATGGCTACACCTTC. Using reference TRBV2 and TRBJ1-2 for the parts outside the CDR3, the full variable domain is EPEVTQTPSHQVTQMGQEVILRCVPISNHLYFYWYRQILGQKVEFLVSFYNNEISEKSEIFDDQFSVERPDGSNFTLKIRSTKLEDSAMYFCASSGAGATNYGYTFGSGTRLTVV.

This clonotype was observed many times. The chain uses TRBV5-8 and TRBJ2-7; possibly TRBD2 for D (5 bases). This CDR3 is built from 14 residues. Looked up from germline, CDR1 is SGHTS and CDR2 is YDEGEE. Between the trimmed V and J ends, which lost 4 bases and 3 bases, there was a span of 14 bases. CDR3: CASSPWESLYEQYF. DNA of the CDR3: TGTGCCAGCAGCCCGTGGGAGAGTCTCTACGAGCAGTACTTC.

This clonotype was counted ten times or more. The chain recombines TRBV4-1 with TRBJ1-2; tentatively, D is TRBD1 (6 bases). Trimming took 1 base from V and 8 from J, leaving 8 bases between them. Looked up from germline, CDR1 is MGHRA and CDR2 is YSYEKL. The CDR3 length is 12 residues. Written as DNA, the CDR3 is TGCGCCAGCAGCCAAGGGGGGCGAGGCTACACCTTC. It is translated as CASSQGGRGYTF.

There are a few counts of this clonotype. The chain combines TRBV2 with TRBJ1-1; D remains ambiguous. This CDR3 comprises 13 residues. Germline CDR1 SNHLY, CDR2 FYNNEI. V was cut by 4 bases and J by 2 bases, with 8 bases left in between. CDR3: CASSGWDNTEAFF. In nucleotides, the CDR3 is TGTGCCAGCAGTGGCTGGGATAACACTGAAGCTTTCTTT.

With regard to this clonotype: Likely a read error: the CDR3 ends without its conserved phenylalanine or tryptophan. Because the CDR3's place on the DNA is in doubt, the DNA is left out and the CDR3 is given as listed by TCRdb. This rearrangement joins TRBV12-3 or TRBV12-4 to TRBJ1-3; TRBD1, as called in the table, went unchecked against the DNA. The CDR3 length is 10 residues, termini included. CDR3 in amino acids: CASSPDRGQN.

The V gene is TRBV7-1, the J gene TRBJ2-7; 10 bases line up with TRBD1. TRBV7-1 is filed as an ORF, its function uncertain. The length of the CDR3 is 14 residues. Losses at the gene ends were 3 bases for V and 3 bases for J; bases not matched to a gene: 2. The CDR3 spells CASSSTGGVYEQYF. Here the CDR3 DNA reads TGTGCCAGCAGCTCGACAGGGGGCGTCTACGAGCAGTACTTC.

This clonotype was detected ten times or more. CDR3 protein: CSATGFNQPQHF. The CDR3 DNA sequence: TGCAGTGCAACAGGTTTTAATCAGCCCCAGCATTTT. This chain connects TRBV20-1 to TRBJ1-5, with D perhaps TRBD1 (5 bases). V gave up 6 bases and J gave up 4 bases, with 10 bases separating them. There are 12 residues in the CDR3. From germline, CDR1 is DFQATT and CDR2 SNEGSKA (reference sequence).

V and J are TRBV7-9 and TRBJ1-4; D gene ambiguous. V lost 5 bases, J lost 8 bases, and 12 bases lay in between. Germline V lookup: CDR1 SEHNR, CDR2 FQNEAQ (reference sequence). The CDR3 extends over 13 amino acids. CDR3 protein: CASSPAGGEKLFF. CDR3 nucleotide sequence: TGTGCCAGCAGCCCGGCAGGAGGCGAAAAACTGTTTTTT.

Concerning this clonotype itself: The CDR3 end shows no conserved phenylalanine or tryptophan, and so a read error is likely. This chain links TRBV10-3 with TRBJ2-7; D not certain. Germline V lookup: CDR1 ENHRY, CDR2 SYGVKD. This CDR3 has 14 residues. V lost 11 bases, J lost 0 bases, and 17 bases lay in between. The CDR3 region has the DNA TGTGCCTCCATTGGGGATTCCCCCTCCTACGAGCAGTACCTC. It translates to CASIGDSPSYEQYL.

This chain joins TRBV7-6 and TRBJ2-1; 11 bases are a match to TRBD2. The V gene end was trimmed by 1 base and the J gene end by 7 bases; junction bases not matched to a gene: 3. CDR1 and CDR2 from the germline V gene are SGHVS and FNYEAQ. The CDR3 loop spans 15 amino acids. The CDR3 reads CASSLEGTSGNEQFF. CDR3 coding DNA: TGTGCCAGCAGCTTAGAAGGGACTAGCGGTAATGAGCAGTTCTTC.

As for this clonotype: A read error may produce the germline difference seen at one junction end. The rearrangement joins TRBV15 to TRBJ1-5, with D unclear. The CDR3 contains 10 residues. Germline loops: CDR1 LNHNV, CDR2 YYDKDF (reference sequence). The chain's CDR3 is CATSRGMGGF. The CDR3 region has the DNA TGTGCCACCAGCAGAGGCATGGGCGGTTTT.

The rearrangement joins TRBV7-9 to TRBJ2-2; D uncertain. Germline V gene sequence: CDR1 SEHNR, CDR2 FQNEAQ (reference sequence). The length of the CDR3 is 12 residues. V lost 5 bases, J lost 8 bases, and 9 bases lay in between. Here the CDR3 DNA reads TGTGCCAGCAGCGCTCTTACAGGGGAGCTGTTTTTT. It specifies CASSALTGELFF.

This clonotype occurred many times. CDR3 region: CASSFTSHEPWNEKLFF. The CDR3 DNA reads TGTGCCAGCAGCTTTACCTCACATGAGCCCTGGAATGAAAAACTGTTTTTT. The genes are TRBV7-2 and TRBJ1-4; D is uncertain. From germline, CDR1 is SGHTA and CDR2 FQGNSA. Trimming cost V 3 bases and J 5 bases, with 19 bases left between them. The CDR3 is made up of 17 amino acids.

In this sample, this clonotype turned up once. A read error is possible here, since a much larger clone lies one base away. This chain uses TRBV15 with TRBJ1-4; no clear D. Germline lookup yields CDR1 LNHNV and CDR2 YYDKDF (reference sequence). V was pared by 8 bases and J by 8 bases, with 15 bases between. The CDR3 has 13 residues. The CDR3 spells CATGEGTGEKLFF. CDR3 nucleotides: TGTGCCACCGGGGAGGGAACGGGCGAAAAACTGTTTTTT.

This clonotype occurred many times. This sequence joins TRBV6-5 and TRBJ2-7; 9 bases match TRBD1. This CDR3 is built from 14 residues. Unmatched junction bases numbered 8, after V lost 6 bases and J lost 5 bases. Germline loops: CDR1 MNHEY, CDR2 SVGAGI. The CDR3 DNA sequence: TGTGCCAGCAGCCCCGACAGGGGGTCTCACGAGCAGTACTTC. It encodes CASSPDRGSHEQYF.

This clonotype was seen at least ten times. The rearrangement links TRBV4-1 to TRBJ1-1; D unclear. The CDR3 covers 14 residues. The germline V gene has CDR1 MGHRA and CDR2 YSYEKL. The germline V and J ends were trimmed by 4 bases and 0 bases, with 9 bases remaining between them. As DNA, the CDR3 is TGCGCCAGCAGCCTAGGGTTCGTGAACACTGAAGCTTTCTTT. Its translation: CASSLGFVNTEAFF.

CDR3 amino acids: CSARDGTWGTEAFF. The CDR3 bases are TGCAGTGCTAGAGATGGAACGTGGGGCACTGAAGCTTTCTTT. The chain is built from TRBV20-1 and TRBJ1-1, with D unresolved. V was shortened by 0 bases and J by 4 bases, with 12 bases between the two germline ends. Germline V gene data show CDR1 as DFQATT and CDR2 as SNEGSKA (reference sequence). This CDR3 is 14 amino acids long.

This chain joins TRBV29-1 and TRBJ2-5, with TRBD2 as a possible D gene (5 bases). In germline, CDR1 is SQVTM, CDR2 ANQGSEA. Deletions cut 4 bases from V and 4 bases from J, with 7 bases between. The CDR3 length is 11 residues. The CDR3 DNA reads as TGCAGCGTTGGGAGGCTAGAGACCCAGTACTTC. Translated, it gives CSVGRLETQYF.

A few counts support this clonotype. This chain uses TRBV20-1 with TRBJ2-1; TRBD1 matches at 11 bases. Germline lookup yields CDR1 DFQATT and CDR2 SNEGSKA (reference sequence). After removal of 2 bases from V and 7 bases from J, the junction contained 7 bases not matched to a gene. This CDR3 contains 15 residues. The CDR3 loop reads CSARLGTGGSNEQFF. CDR3 coding DNA: TGCAGTGCTAGACTCGGGACAGGGGGATCAAATGAGCAGTTCTTC.